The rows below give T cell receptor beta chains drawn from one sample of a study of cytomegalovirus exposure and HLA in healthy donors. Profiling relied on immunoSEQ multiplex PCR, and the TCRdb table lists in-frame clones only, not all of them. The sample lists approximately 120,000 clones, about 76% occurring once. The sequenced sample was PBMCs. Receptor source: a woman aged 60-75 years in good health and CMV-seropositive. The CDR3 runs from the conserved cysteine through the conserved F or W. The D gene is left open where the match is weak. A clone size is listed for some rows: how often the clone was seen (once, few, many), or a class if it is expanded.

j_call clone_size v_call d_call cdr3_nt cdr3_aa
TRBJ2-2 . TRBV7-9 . TGTGCCAGCAGCTTGGGCAGGAACACCGGGGAGCTGTTTTTT CASSLGRNTGELFF
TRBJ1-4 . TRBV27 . TGTGCCAGCAGTCCGATAGGGGGTTCCGGTGAAAAACTGTTTTTT CASSPIGGSGEKLFF
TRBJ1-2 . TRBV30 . TGTGCCTGGAGTGTAGTTTCTGGGGTTTCATTGCGGGAGCGAGGTGGCTACACCTTC CAWSVVSGVSLRERGGYTF
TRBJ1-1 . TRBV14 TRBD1 TGTGCCAGCAGCCAATCGTTTAGGGGGCGGAAAGACACTGAAGCTTTCTTT CASSQSFRGRKDTEAFF
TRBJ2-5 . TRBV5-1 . TGCGCCAGCAGCTTGGTAAAGCGCGGGGAGACCCAGTACTTC CASSLVKRGETQYF
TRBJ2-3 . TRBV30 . TGTGCCTGGAGTGCTACCCGGGACTCAACGCAGTATTTT CAWSATRDSTQYF
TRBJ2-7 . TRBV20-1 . TGCAGTGCTAGAGATTATGACGAGCAGTACTTC CSARDYDEQYF
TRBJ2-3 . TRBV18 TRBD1 TGTGCCAGCTCACCGGTACAGGGGACAGATACGCAGTATTTT CASSPVQGTDTQYF
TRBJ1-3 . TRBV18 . TGTGCCAGCTCACCACCCGCTTCTACTGTCTCTGGAAACACCATATATTTT CASSPPASTVSGNTIYF
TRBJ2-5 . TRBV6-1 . TGTGCCAGCAGTCTACAGGGCTTGGTCCAAGAGACCCAGTACTTC CASSLQGLVQETQYF
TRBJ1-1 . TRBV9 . TGTGCCAGCAGCATTGGGCAGGGAGGTACAAATACTGAAGCTTTCTTT CASSIGQGGTNTEAFF
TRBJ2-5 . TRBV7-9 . TGTGCCAGCAGCCCGTATGCGGCGGCCGAAGAGACCCAGTACTTC CASSPYAAAEETQYF
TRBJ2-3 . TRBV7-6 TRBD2 TGTGCCAGCAGCCCGAGCGGGAGGGGAGATACGCAGTATTTT CASSPSGRGDTQYF
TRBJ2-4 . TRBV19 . TGTGCCAGTAGTATAGGGTCGATGTATGAGGGAATAGGCATTCAGTACTTC CASSIGSMYEGIGIQYF
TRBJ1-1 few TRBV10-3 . TGTGCCATCAGTGCACAGGGCGGCACTGAAGCTTTCTTT CAISAQGGTEAFF
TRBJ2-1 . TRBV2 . TGTGCCAGCAGAGGACTGGGGGCCCCGTTCTTC CASRGLGAPFF
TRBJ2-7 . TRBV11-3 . TGTGCCAGCAGCTCGTCGACAGAAACCTACGAGCAGTACTTC CASSSSTETYEQYF
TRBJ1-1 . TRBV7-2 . TGTGCCAGCAGCATAAACCCAGTGAACACTGAAGCTTTCTTT CASSINPVNTEAFF
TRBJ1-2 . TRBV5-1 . TGCGCCAGCAGCCCGGAAGGGCAGGCCGGGAGCGGAGGCTACACCTTC CASSPEGQAGSGGYTF
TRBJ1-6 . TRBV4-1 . TGCGCCAGCAGCCATAGCGGGGGCGGTTCACCCCTCCACTTT CASSHSGGGSPLHF
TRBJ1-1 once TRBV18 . TGTGCCAGCTCACCATGGGAGGGCCCCACTGAAGCTTTCTTT CASSPWEGPTEAFF
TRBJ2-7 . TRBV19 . TGTGCCAGTAGTCCCACGGCGGGCGAGCAGTACTTC CASSPTAGEQYF
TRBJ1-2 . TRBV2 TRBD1 TGTGCCAGCAGGGTTAGGACAGGGGGCTATGGCTACACCTTC CASRVRTGGYGYTF
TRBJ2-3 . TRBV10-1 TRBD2 TGCGCCAGCAGTGAGGGTAGGAGCGGGAGGGCCGAAGACGATACAGATACGCAGTATTTT CASSEGRSGRAEDDTDTQYF
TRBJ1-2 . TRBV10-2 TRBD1 TGCGCCAGCAGTGCCCGACAGGGGTTCGATGACTACACCTTC CASSARQGFDDYTF
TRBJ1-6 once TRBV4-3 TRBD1 TGCGCCAGCAGCCAAGGGACAGGGGTAAATAATTCACCCCTCCACTTT CASSQGTGVNNSPLHF
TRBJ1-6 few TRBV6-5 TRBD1 TGTGCCAGCAGTCGGACGACAGGGGGCTATTCACCCCTCCACTTT CASSRTTGGYSPLHF
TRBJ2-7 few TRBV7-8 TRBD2 TGTGCCAGCAAACCCGGGACTAGCGGGATTACCTACGAGCAGTACTTC CASKPGTSGITYEQYF
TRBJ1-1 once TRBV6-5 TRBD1 TGTGCCAGCAGTTACGACAGGGGAGATAGTGAAGCTTTCTTT CASSYDRGDSEAFF
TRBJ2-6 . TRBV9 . TGTGCCAGCAGCGTAGCAGGGACTGGGGCCAACGTCCTGACTTTC CASSVAGTGANVLTF
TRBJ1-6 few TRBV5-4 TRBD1 TGTGCCAGCAGCTTAGGACAGGTTGGATCACCCCTCCACTTT CASSLGQVGSPLHF
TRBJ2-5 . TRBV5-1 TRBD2 TGCGCCAGCAGCGACGGGACTAGCGTCCCAGAGACCCAGTACTTC CASSDGTSVPETQYF
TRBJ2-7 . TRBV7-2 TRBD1 TGTGCCAGCAGCGAAGGGTTGGACAGGCCCTTTTACGAGCAGTACTTC CASSEGLDRPFYEQYF
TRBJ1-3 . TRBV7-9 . TGTGCCAGCAGCTTGGAGGGAACCGCCATATATTTT CASSLEGTAIYF
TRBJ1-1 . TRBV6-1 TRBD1 TGTGCCAGCAGTGAATTGAGTTACTCCGGGACAGGGGCGCGCACTGAAGCTTTCTTT CASSELSYSGTGARTEAFF
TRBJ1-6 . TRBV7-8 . TGTGCCAGCAGTTCACGCAGGTTTGGGTCCTATAATTCACCCCTCCACTTT CASSSRRFGSYNSPLHF
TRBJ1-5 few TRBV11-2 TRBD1 TGTGCCAGCAGCCGGGACAGGGGTTTGAATCAGCCCCAGCATTTT CASSRDRGLNQPQHF
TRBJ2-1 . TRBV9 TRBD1 TGTGCCAGCAGCGGCCTCAGGGGGCGGCCATTTGAAGAGCAGTTCTTC CASSGLRGRPFEEQFF
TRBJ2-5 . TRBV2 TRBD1 TGTGCCAGCAGTGGACAGGGGGGAGAGCAGTACTTC CASSGQGGEQYF
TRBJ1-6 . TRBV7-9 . TGTGCCAGCAGCCCGCGATCGGGATCACCCCTCCACTTT CASSPRSGSPLHF
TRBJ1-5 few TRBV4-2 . TGTGCCAGCAGCCAAGATACAGGGCCGGGACAGCCCCAGCATTTT CASSQDTGPGQPQHF
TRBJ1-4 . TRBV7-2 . TGTGCCAGCAGCTTTGAGGTTGGCAGGGGTAATGAAAAACTGTTTTTT CASSFEVGRGNEKLFF
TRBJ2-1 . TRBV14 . TGTGCCAGCAGCCTCGGGACACCTTCCTACAATGAGCAGTTCTTC CASSLGTPSYNEQFF